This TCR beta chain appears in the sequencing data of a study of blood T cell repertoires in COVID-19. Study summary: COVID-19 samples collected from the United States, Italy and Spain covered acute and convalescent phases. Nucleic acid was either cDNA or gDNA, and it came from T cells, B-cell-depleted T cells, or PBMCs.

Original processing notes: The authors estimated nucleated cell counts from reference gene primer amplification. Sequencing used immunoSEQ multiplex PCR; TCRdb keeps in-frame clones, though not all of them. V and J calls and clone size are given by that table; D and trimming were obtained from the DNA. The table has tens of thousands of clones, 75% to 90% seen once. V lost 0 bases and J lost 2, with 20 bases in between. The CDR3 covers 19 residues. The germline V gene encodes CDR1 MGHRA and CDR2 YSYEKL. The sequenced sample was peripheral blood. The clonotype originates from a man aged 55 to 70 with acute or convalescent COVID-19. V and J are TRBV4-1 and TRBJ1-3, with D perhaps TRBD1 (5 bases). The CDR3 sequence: CASSQDRGIPGVPGNTIYF. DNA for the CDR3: TGCGCCAGCAGCCAAGATCGGGGGATCCCCGGGGTACCTGGAAACACCATATATTTT.